This T cell receptor (beta chain) was documented in a study of sequential checkpoint blockade in melanoma (dated by TCRdb to the late 2010s). About the investigation overall: In a 1:1 randomization, patients received either first-line nivolumab then ipilimumab (arm A) or ipilimumab then nivolumab (arm B). Maintenance nivolumab was given following each of the two trial sequences. Overall study outcomes, separate from this receptor: The model for predicting response that combines TCR metrics with mutation burden needs to be validated in larger, independent patient cohorts.

In regard to this clone: Its antigen is still unknown. One end of the junction varies from germline; a read error may be responsible.

The sample's treatment or condition label, in plain terms: randomized to nivolumab then ipilimumab (arm A) or the reverse (arm B). Prior DNA-damaging chemotherapy had not been received by any trial patient. On a FACS Aria II flow cytometer, live CD3+CD8+ cells that were negative for CD19 and CD56 were sorted from thawed PBMCs. Samples were obtained from patients with melanoma enrolled in CheckMate 064, a randomized, open-label phase II trial of sequential checkpoint blockade. Peripheral blood mononuclear cells were obtained through leukapheresis, purified using Ficoll-Paque, and frozen in human serum containing roughly 10% DMSO. Immediately after sorting, the purity of the sorted blood CD3+CD8+ cells was confirmed to be >98%, and DNA was then extracted. The CDR3, cysteine through phenylalanine, is 13 amino acids long. Just CDR3 DNA is preserved here, 39 bases in frame from base 1. For CDR1 and CDR2, the germline V gene lists WSHSY and SAAADI.

TCRbeta CDR3 regions were immunosequenced from genomic DNA with the immunoSEQ Assay. Before high-throughput sequencing, the genomic DNA was amplified using bias-controlled multiplex PCR. Per the authors' processing: To quantify the absolute abundance of each unique TCRbeta CDR3 region, the sequences were collapsed and filtered. Clonality, defined as 1 minus Pielou's evenness, was calculated using only productive rearrangements. Clones with significantly greater frequencies in on-treatment versus baseline samples were identified using a previously published method. This is the immuneACCESS table as TCRdb keeps it, with only in-frame sequences that have V and J called. A part of the clones is gone; compared with another copy, unresolved V genes explain less than half, and the rest is unexplained. D and trimming were read from the DNA, whereas the V and J calls and clone size are those reported in that table. This sample has under 20,000 clones in its table, and around 80% of those were observed once. The top ten clones comprise 36% of the sample.

This TCR derives from a human donor with melanoma. The source was CD8+ T cells sorted from blood (inferred from file names), collected from a patient given nivolumab and ipilimumab in sequence. The chain uses TRBV10-2 and TRBJ2-7, with TRBD1 identical over 10 junction bases. The encoded CDR3 is CASTGQGNHEQYF. The sequenced DNA: TGCGCTAGCACGGGACAGGGGAACCACGAGCAGTACTTC.